The following is a T cell receptor beta chain sequence with its context. Antigen: not known. This entry comes from a study of shared clonotypes between healthy human individuals. Findings and limits, study-wide: The small donor group covered limited genetic and exposure diversity.

Germline CDR1 MNHEY, CDR2 SMNVEV (reference sequence). The CDR3 sequence is 13 residues long. V lost 6 bases to trimming and J lost 12 bases, with 18 bases between them. The material for each subset, its genomic DNA, was split evenly across several immunoSEQ plates. Repertoires were generated with immunoSEQ multiplex PCR, while TCRdb's copy carries only in-frame clones and drops some. The sample records some 2,000,000 clones, 90% to 96% being singletons. The V call is TRBV27, the J call TRBJ2-1; perhaps TRBD2 as D (5 bases). This TCR derives from a man aged 18 to 30 in good health. Sequenced input: naive CD4+ T cells sorted from blood. The subset is: CD45RA+ positively selected. Here the CDR3 reads CASSSPYGEGQFF. In DNA, the CDR3 is TGTGCCAGCAGCTCACCCTACGGGGAAGGGCAGTTCTTC.